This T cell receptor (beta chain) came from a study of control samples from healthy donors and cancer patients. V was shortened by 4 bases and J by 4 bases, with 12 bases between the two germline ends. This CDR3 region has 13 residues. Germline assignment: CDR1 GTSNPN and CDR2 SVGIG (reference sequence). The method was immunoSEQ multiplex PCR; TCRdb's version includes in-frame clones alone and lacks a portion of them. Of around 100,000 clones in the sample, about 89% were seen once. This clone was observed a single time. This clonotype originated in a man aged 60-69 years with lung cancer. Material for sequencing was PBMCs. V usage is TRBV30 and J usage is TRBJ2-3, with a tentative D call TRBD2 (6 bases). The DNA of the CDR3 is TGTGCCTGGAATAGACTAGAGGCAGATACGCAGTATTTT. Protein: CAWNRLEADTQYF.